These 27 T cell receptor beta chains came from one sample sequenced in a study of T-cell reconstitution after alpha-beta-depleted transplantation in children. Molecular barcoding with unique molecular identifiers was used for the TCRbeta library. TCRdb re-analysed the PCR reads in MiXCR, keeping a single row per CDR3 protein. Of a few hundred thousand distinct CDR3 sequences listed, 25% to 30% are singletons. The source material was PBMCs, sampled before TCRalphabeta/CD19-depleted stem cell transplant. Receptors were obtained from a boy younger than two with Wiskott-Aldrich syndrome, due to receive a stem cell transplant.

V and J are TRBV30 and TRBJ2-7, with 9 bases that match TRBD1. This CDR3 is 14 amino acids long. The trim removed 2 bases at V and 4 bases at J, leaving 6 bases unmatched. Germline V gives CDR1 GTSNPN, CDR2 SVGIG (reference sequence). This CDR3 is CAWSSGTGRYEQYF. Written as DNA, the CDR3 is TGTGCCTGGAGTTCCGGGACAGGGAGATACGAGCAGTACTTC.

The CDR3 is CASSTGDHSYEQYF. DNA of the CDR3: TGTGCCAGCAGTACGGGGGACCACTCCTACGAGCAGTACTTC. The chain combines TRBV6-1 with TRBJ2-7; the D gene is possibly TRBD2 (6 bases). CDR3 length: 14 amino acids. With 5 bases removed from V and 0 bases from J, the gap between germline ends came to 11 bases. Looked up from germline, CDR1 is MNHNS and CDR2 is SASEGT.

This chain connects TRBV20-1 to TRBJ1-5, with a weak D call TRBD1 (5 bases). Germline CDR1 DFQATT, CDR2 SNEGSKA (reference sequence). The V end was cut by 4 bases, the J end by 6 bases, with 13 bases between. There are 13 residues in the CDR3. CDR3 loop: CSAIGGGGQPQHF. The CDR3 region has the DNA TGCAGTGCTATTGGGGGTGGAGGTCAGCCCCAGCATTTT.

The J gene is TRBJ2-3, the V gene TRBV5-1, with 8 nucleotides matching TRBD1. Germline trimming cut 4 bases from V and 1 base from J; bases unmatched to any gene: 14. Germline V lookup: CDR1 SGHRS, CDR2 YFSETQ. The CDR3 is made up of 18 amino acids. CDR3 sequence reads: CASSTRRDRSLGTDTQYF. CDR3 nucleotides: TGCGCCAGCAGCACCCGCCGGGACAGGTCTCTTGGCACAGATACGCAGTATTTT.

This clonotype was counted a few times. One end of the junction varies from germline; a read error may be responsible. The gene calls are TRBV5-1 and TRBJ2-3, with TRBD1 matching 7 bases. There are 14 residues in the CDR3. In germline, CDR1 is SGHRS, CDR2 YFSETQ. The CDR3 DNA is TGCTCCAGCAGCTTCACAGGGGCTGGAGATACGCAGTATTTT. This translates into CSSSFTGAGDTQYF.

The table lists this clonotype with a few counts. The CDR3 region is CASLLAGSGNEQFF. For the CDR3, the DNA is TGTGCCAGCCTGCTAGCGGGATCCGGCAATGAGCAGTTCTTC. This chain connects TRBV12-3 or TRBV12-4 to TRBJ2-1; TRBD2 agrees at 9 bases. The V gene end was trimmed by 8 bases and the J gene end by 6 bases; junction bases not matched to a gene: 8. The CDR3 contains 14 residues.

The V and J genes are TRBV6-2 or TRBV6-3 and TRBJ2-3, with 8 positions matching TRBD2. The V gene end was trimmed by 6 bases and the J gene end by 6 bases; junction bases not matched to a gene: 11. This CDR3 region has 15 residues. The germline V gene has CDR1 MNHEY and CDR2 SVGEGT. For the CDR3, the DNA is TGTGCCAGCAGACGGCGCGGACTAGCTTCGGATACGCAGTATTTT. It translates to CASRRRGLASDTQYF.

The chain combines TRBV15 with TRBJ1-1, with D tentatively TRBD1 (5 bases). There are 13 residues in the CDR3. The germline V and J ends were trimmed by 5 bases and 7 bases, with 14 bases remaining between them. CDR1 and CDR2 from the germline V gene are LNHNV and YYDKDF (reference sequence). Here the CDR3 DNA reads TGTGCCACCAGCCCCCGGGGGGTAGGTGAAGCTTTCTTT. Residues: CATSPRGVGEAFF.

This clonotype turned up a few times. V and J are TRBV7-3 and TRBJ2-3; D is uncertain. The V gene lost 5 bases and the J gene lost 2 bases, with 8 bases spanning the gap. Germline lookup yields CDR1 SGHTA and CDR2 FQGTGA. The CDR3 runs to 13 residues. CDR3 DNA sequence: TGTGCCAGCAGCCAGAGGCACACAGATACGCAGTATTTT. Its protein is CASSQRHTDTQYF.

V is TRBV5-4 and J is TRBJ2-2, with no clear D. Germline CDR1 SGHNT, CDR2 YYREEE (reference sequence). This CDR3 has 14 residues. With 0 bases removed from V and 4 bases from J, the gap between germline ends came to 7 bases. CDR3 amino acids: CASSLEQFTGELFF. DNA for the CDR3: TGTGCCAGCAGCTTGGAACAGTTCACCGGGGAGCTGTTTTTT.

This chain links TRBV12-3 or TRBV12-4 with TRBJ2-7, with D maybe TRBD2 (6 bases). There are 15 residues in the CDR3. The ends were cut back, 4 bases at V and 3 bases at J, with 16 bases in the middle. The CDR3 reads CASSSGTGAYYEQYF. As DNA, the CDR3 is TGTGCCAGCAGTTCCGGGACGGGAGCTTACTACGAGCAGTACTTC.

The chain carries TRBV7-2 and TRBJ2-1, with D maybe TRBD2 (5 bases). From germline, CDR1 is SGHTA and CDR2 FQGNSA. V was pared by 3 bases and J by 5 bases, with 14 bases between. The CDR3 runs to 15 residues. The CDR3 here is CASSLSHGKNNEQFF. In DNA form, the CDR3 reads TGTGCCAGCAGCTTGTCTCACGGGAAAAACAATGAGCAGTTCTTC.

The CDR3 DNA reads as TGTGCCAGCAGGGATTGGCGGGGCAATTATTACGAGCAGTACTTC. Amino acids: CASRDWRGNYYEQYF. V and J are TRBV6-2 or TRBV6-3 and TRBJ2-7, with a weak D call TRBD2 (6 bases). Trimming stripped 6 bases from V and 4 bases from J, with 19 bases between. This CDR3 is built from 15 residues. CDR1 and CDR2 (germline): MNHEY, SVGEGT.

The chain has TRBV18 and TRBJ1-2; D unclear. Looked up from germline, CDR1 is KGHSH and CDR2 is LQKENI. V was clipped by 2 bases and J by 2 bases, with 15 bases between them. The CDR3 covers 16 residues. CDR3 sequence reads: CASSPSLPSGNYGYTF. CDR3 sequence (DNA): TGTGCCAGCTCACCATCCCTTCCGAGCGGGAACTATGGCTACACCTTC.

The chain couples TRBV10-3 to TRBJ2-1; 10 positions match TRBD2. Looked up from germline, CDR1 is ENHRY and CDR2 is SYGVKD. The V gene end was trimmed by 7 bases and the J gene end by 7 bases; junction bases not matched to a gene: 10. The CDR3 is 15 residues long. CDR3: CAIMDLAGVRNEQFF. The DNA of the CDR3 is TGTGCCATCATGGACCTAGCGGGAGTTCGGAATGAGCAGTTCTTC.

The chain couples TRBV6-5 to TRBJ2-2; 12 bases align to TRBD2. Per the germline V gene, CDR1 is MNHEY and CDR2 is SVGAGI. Losses at the gene ends were 4 bases for V and 4 bases for J; bases not matched to a gene: 4. CDR3 length: 16 amino acids. CDR3 nucleotide sequence: TGTGCCAGCAGTTCCACTAGCGGGAGGATCACCGGGGAGCTGTTTTTT. This encodes CASSSTSGRITGELFF.

V and J are TRBV30 and TRBJ2-2; TRBD2 is a possible D gene (6 bases). The CDR3 is made up of 16 amino acids. Germline V gene lookup returns CDR1 GTSNPN and CDR2 SVGIG (reference sequence). V lost 0 bases to trimming and J lost 3 bases, with 14 bases between them. The CDR3 region is CAWSVRGVVYTGELFF. In DNA form, the CDR3 reads TGTGCCTGGAGTGTTCGCGGGGTGGTTTACACCGGGGAGCTGTTTTTT.

The rearrangement joins TRBV11-2 to TRBJ2-5; D remains ambiguous. The V and J ends lost 3 bases and 2 bases respectively, with 7 bases between them. Germline V lookup: CDR1 SGHAT, CDR2 FQNNGV. The CDR3 is 13 amino acids. The CDR3 bases are TGTGCCAGCAGCTTTAGTACTCAAGAGACCCAGTACTTC. Protein: CASSFSTQETQYF.

The V and J genes are TRBV7-9 and TRBJ2-3, with D unresolved. Germline V gene lookup returns CDR1 SEHNR and CDR2 FQNEAQ (reference sequence). The V and J ends lost 5 bases and 6 bases respectively, with 6 bases between them. The CDR3 has 11 residues. CDR3 protein: CASSPHDTQYF. The CDR3 region has the DNA TGTGCCAGCAGCCCCCACGATACGCAGTATTTT. The full variable domain, in which reference TRBV7-9 and TRBJ2-3 provide the parts outside the CDR3, is DTGVSQNPRHKITKRGQNVTFRCDPISEHNRLYWYRQTLGQGPEFLTYFQNEAQLEKSRLLSDRFSAERPKGSFSTLEIQRTEQGDSAMYLCASSPHDTQYFGPGTRLTVL.

Only a few counts were recorded for this clonotype. This chain connects TRBV12-3 or TRBV12-4 to TRBJ1-3, with unresolved D. V was cut by 6 bases and J by 0 bases, with 12 bases left in between. The CDR3 has 15 amino acids. CDR3 coding DNA: TGTGCCAGCAGCCCCGGGCCACTCTCTGGAAACACCATATATTTT. It encodes CASSPGPLSGNTIYF.

This clonotype was counted a few times. This chain connects TRBV5-1 to TRBJ2-7; 7 bases fit TRBD2. This CDR3 contains 15 residues. Germline lookup yields CDR1 SGHRS and CDR2 YFSETQ. The V segment lost 1 base and the J segment 3 bases; nucleotides outside the gene matches: 7. In DNA, the CDR3 is TGCGCCAGCAGCTTGACGGCTAGCGGTTACTACGAGCAGTACTTC. Translating gives CASSLTASGYYEQYF.

This clonotype has more than one count but fewer than ten. The chain couples TRBV5-1 to TRBJ2-7, with 7 bases lining up with TRBD1. The V segment lost 3 bases and the J segment 12 bases; nucleotides outside the gene matches: 15. Germline CDR1 SGHRS, CDR2 YFSETQ. The CDR3 extends over 14 amino acids. The CDR3, as DNA: TGCGCCAGCAGCTCCCGCAGGGGGTCGGATCGGAGGTACTTC. This translates into CASSSRRGSDRRYF. The full variable domain, with the rest looked up from reference TRBV5-1 and TRBJ2-7, is KAGVTQTPRYLIKTRGQQVTLSCSPISGHRSVSWYQQTPGQGLQFLFEYFSETQRNKGNFPGRFSGRQFSNSRSEMNVSTLELGDSALYLCASSSRRGSDRRYFGPGTRLTVT.

The rearrangement uses TRBV27 and TRBJ2-1; 8 bases line up with TRBD1. This CDR3 spans 18 amino acids. CDR1 is MNHEY and CDR2 is SMNVEV in the germline V gene (reference sequence). The ends lost 5 bases at V and 2 bases at J; junction bases unmatched: 14. The CDR3 coding sequence is TGTGCCAGCAGTGAACTACTCCTTCGACAGGGGCCCTACAATGAGCAGTTCTTC. Translating it yields CASSELLLRQGPYNEQFF.

There are a few counts of this clonotype. The chain employs TRBV20-1 and TRBJ2-7, with 8 bases lining up with TRBD2. The ends lost 5 bases at V and 1 base at J; junction bases unmatched: 7. The germline V gene has CDR1 DFQATT and CDR2 SNEGSKA (reference sequence). The CDR3 loop spans 14 amino acids. The chain's CDR3 is CSAPKSGRSYEQYF. CDR3 nucleotides: TGCAGTGCTCCAAAGAGCGGGAGATCCTACGAGCAGTACTTC.

This chain uses TRBV6-1 with TRBJ2-5, with 13 positions matching TRBD2. The CDR3 is 14 amino acids. J gave up 6 bases and V 5 bases, and 3 bases lay outside the gene matches. Germline lookup yields CDR1 MNHNS and CDR2 SASEGT. CDR3 protein: CASSRTSGRKTQYF. The CDR3 nucleotides are TGTGCCAGCAGTCGGACTAGCGGGAGAAAGACCCAGTACTTC.

The CDR3: CASSRQTGVGGFYTEAFF. In DNA form, the CDR3 reads TGTGCCAGCAGCCGGCAGACAGGGGTTGGAGGGTTTTACACTGAAGCTTTCTTT. V is TRBV4-2 and J is TRBJ1-1; TRBD1 agrees at 8 bases. V lost 4 bases and J lost 3; bases outside the gene matches: 16. This CDR3 comprises 18 residues. From germline, CDR1 is LGHNA and CDR2 YNFKEQ.

This clonotype has only one observation. This rearrangement joins TRBV13 to TRBJ2-1, with TRBD2 matching over 7 bases. V was pared by 5 bases and J by 8 bases, with 12 bases of the junction left unmatched. Germline CDR1 reads PRHDT; CDR2 reads FYEKMQ (reference sequence). The CDR3 runs 15 residues. CDR3 sequence: CASSPWTSSVHEQFF. The DNA for the CDR3 is TGTGCCAGCAGCCCCTGGACTAGTTCGGTCCATGAGCAGTTCTTC.